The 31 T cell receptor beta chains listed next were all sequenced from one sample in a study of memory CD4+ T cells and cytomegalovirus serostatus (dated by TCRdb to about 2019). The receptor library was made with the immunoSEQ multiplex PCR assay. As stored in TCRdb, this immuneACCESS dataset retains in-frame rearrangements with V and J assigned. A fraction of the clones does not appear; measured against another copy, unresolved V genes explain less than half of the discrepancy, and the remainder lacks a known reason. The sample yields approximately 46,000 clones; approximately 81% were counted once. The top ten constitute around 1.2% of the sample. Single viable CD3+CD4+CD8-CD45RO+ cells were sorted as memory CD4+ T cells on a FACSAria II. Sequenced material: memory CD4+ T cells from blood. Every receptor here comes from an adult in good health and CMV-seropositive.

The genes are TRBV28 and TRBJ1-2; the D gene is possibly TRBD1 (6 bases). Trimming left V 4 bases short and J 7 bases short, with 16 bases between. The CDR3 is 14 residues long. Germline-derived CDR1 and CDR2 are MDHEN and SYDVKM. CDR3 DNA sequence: TGTGCCAGCAGTTCCCTCTGGGGGCGGAGTGGCTACACCTTC. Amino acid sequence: CASSSLWGRSGYTF.

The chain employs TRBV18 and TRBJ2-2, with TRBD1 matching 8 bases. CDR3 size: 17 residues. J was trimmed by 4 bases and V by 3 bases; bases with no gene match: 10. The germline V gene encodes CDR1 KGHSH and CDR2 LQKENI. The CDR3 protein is CASSPTDRDGGTGELFF. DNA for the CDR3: TGTGCCAGCTCACCGACGGACAGGGACGGGGGCACCGGGGAGCTGTTTTTT. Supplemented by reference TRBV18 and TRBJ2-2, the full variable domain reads NAGVMQNPRHLVRRRGQEARLRCSPMKGHSHVYWYRQLPEEGLKFMVYLQKENIIDESGMPKERFSAEFPKEGPSILRIQQVVRGDSAAYFCASSPTDRDGGTGELFFGEGSRLTVL.

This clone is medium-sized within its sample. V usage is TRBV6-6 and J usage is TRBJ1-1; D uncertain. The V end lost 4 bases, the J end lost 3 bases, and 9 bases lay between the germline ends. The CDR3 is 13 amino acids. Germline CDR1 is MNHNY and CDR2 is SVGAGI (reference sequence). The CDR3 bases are TGTGCCAGCAGTTCGACCCGGGACACTGAAGCTTTCTTT. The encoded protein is CASSSTRDTEAFF.

The CDR3: CASSLRDRGYTF. The CDR3 nucleotides read TGTGCCAGCAGCTTACGGGACAGGGGCTACACCTTC. The chain uses TRBV5-4 and TRBJ1-2; 8 nucleotides agree with TRBD1. J gave up 8 bases and V 2 bases, and 2 bases lay outside the gene matches. The CDR3 sequence is 12 residues long. CDR1 and CDR2 from the germline V gene are SGHNT and YYREEE (reference sequence).

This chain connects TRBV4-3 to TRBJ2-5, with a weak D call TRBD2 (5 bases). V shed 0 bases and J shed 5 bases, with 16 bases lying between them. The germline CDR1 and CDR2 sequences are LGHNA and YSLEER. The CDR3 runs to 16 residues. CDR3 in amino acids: CASSQDAVGDGETQYF. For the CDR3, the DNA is TGCGCCAGCAGCCAAGATGCGGTCGGGGATGGGGAGACCCAGTACTTC.

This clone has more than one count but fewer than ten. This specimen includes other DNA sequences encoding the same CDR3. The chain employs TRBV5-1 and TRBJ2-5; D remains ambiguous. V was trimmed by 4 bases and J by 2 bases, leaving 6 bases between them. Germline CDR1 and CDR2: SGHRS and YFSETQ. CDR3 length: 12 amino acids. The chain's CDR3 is CASSVEQETQYF. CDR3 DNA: TGCGCCAGCAGCGTAGAGCAAGAGACCCAGTACTTC.

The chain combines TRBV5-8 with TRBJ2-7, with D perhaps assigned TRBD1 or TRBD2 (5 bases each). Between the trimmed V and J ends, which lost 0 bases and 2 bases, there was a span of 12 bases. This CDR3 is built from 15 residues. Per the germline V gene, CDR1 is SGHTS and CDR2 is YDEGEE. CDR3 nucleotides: TGTGCCAGCAGCTTGGGGGACGCCACAGCCTACGAGCAGTACTTC. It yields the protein CASSLGDATAYEQYF.

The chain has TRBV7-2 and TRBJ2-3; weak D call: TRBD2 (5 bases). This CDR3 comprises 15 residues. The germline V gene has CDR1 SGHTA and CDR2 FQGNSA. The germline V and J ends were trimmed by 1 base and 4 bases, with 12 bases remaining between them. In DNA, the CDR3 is TGTGCCAGCAGCTTAGACGGGATGGGATCAGATACGCAGTATTTT. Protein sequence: CASSLDGMGSDTQYF.

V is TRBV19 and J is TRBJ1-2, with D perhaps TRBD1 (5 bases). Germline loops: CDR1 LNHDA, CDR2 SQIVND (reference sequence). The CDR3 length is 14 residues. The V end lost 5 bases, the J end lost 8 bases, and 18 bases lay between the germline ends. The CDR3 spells CASSGARDSGGYTF. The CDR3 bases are TGTGCCAGTAGTGGCGCCAGGGATTCGGGAGGCTACACCTTC.

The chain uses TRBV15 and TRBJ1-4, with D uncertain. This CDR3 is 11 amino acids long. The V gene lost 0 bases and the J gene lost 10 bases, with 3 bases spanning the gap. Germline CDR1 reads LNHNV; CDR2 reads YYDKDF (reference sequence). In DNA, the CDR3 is TGTGCCACCAGCAGAGAGGCAAAACTGTTTTTT. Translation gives CATSREAKLFF. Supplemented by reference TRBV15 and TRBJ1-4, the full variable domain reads DAMVIQNPRYQVTQFGKPVTLSCSQTLNHNVMYWYQQKSSQAPKLLFHYYDKDFNNEADTPDNFQSRRPNTSFCFLDIRSPGLGDTAMYLCATSREAKLFFGSGTQLSVL.

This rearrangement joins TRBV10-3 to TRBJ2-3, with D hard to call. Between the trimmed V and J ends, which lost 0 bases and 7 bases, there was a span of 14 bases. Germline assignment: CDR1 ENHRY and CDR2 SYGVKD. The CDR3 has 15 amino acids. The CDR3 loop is CAISESRTPGHTQYF. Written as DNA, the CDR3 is TGTGCCATCAGTGAGTCAAGAACTCCCGGCCATACGCAGTATTTT.

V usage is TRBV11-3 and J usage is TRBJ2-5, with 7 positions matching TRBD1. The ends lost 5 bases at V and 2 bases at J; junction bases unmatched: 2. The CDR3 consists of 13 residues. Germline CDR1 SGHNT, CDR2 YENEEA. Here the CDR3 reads CASSRDSQETQYF. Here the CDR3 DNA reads TGTGCCAGCAGCCGGGACAGTCAAGAGACCCAGTACTTC.

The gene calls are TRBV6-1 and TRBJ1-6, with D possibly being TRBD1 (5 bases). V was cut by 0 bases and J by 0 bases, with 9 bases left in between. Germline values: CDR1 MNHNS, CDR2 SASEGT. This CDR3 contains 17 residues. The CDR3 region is CASSEALGGSYNSPLHF. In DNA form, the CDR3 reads TGTGCCAGCAGTGAAGCTTTGGGGGGCTCCTATAATTCACCCCTCCACTTT.

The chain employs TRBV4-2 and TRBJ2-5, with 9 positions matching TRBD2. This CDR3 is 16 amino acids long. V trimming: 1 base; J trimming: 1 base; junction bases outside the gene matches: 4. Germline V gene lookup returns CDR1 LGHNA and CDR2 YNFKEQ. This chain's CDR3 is CASSQAGLAVQETQYF. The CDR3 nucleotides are TGTGCCAGCAGCCAAGCGGGACTAGCTGTCCAAGAGACCCAGTACTTC.

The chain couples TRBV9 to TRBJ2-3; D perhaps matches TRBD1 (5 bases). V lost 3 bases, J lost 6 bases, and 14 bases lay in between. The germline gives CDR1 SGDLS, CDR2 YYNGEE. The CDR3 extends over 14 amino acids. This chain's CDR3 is CASSERTTVDTQYF. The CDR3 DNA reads TGTGCCAGCAGCGAAAGGACAACCGTTGATACGCAGTATTTT.

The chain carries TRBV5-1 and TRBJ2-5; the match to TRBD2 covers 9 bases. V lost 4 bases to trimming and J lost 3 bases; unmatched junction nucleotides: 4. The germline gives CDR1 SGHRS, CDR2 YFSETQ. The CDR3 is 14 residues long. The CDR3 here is CASSPRGGEETQYF. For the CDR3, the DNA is TGCGCCAGCAGCCCGCGGGGGGGCGAAGAGACCCAGTACTTC.

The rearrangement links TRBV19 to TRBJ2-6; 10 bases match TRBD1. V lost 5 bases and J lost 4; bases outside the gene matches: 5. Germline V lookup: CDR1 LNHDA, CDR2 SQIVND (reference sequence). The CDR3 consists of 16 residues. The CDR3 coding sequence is TGTGCCAGTAGTCGACAGGGGGCAGGCGGGGCCAACGTCCTGACTTTC. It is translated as CASSRQGAGGANVLTF. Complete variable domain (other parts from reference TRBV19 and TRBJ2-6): DGGITQSPKYLFRKEGQNVTLSCEQNLNHDAMYWYRQDPGQGLRLIYYSQIVNDFQKGDIAEGYSVSREKKESFPLTVTSAQKNPTAFYLCASSRQGAGGANVLTFGAGSRLTVL.

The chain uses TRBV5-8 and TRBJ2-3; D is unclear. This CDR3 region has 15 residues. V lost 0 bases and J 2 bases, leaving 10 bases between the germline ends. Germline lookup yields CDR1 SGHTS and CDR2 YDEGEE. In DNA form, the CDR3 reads TGTGCCAGCAGCTTGGAGGCAACCGTCACAGATACGCAGTATTTT. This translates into CASSLEATVTDTQYF.

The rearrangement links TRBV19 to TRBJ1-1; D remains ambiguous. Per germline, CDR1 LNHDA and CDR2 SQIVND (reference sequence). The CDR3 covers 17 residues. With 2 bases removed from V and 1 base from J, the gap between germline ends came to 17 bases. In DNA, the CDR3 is TGTGCCAGTAGTATATATCCCGACGGTTTCCAGAACACTGAAGCTTTCTTT. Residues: CASSIYPDGFQNTEAFF.

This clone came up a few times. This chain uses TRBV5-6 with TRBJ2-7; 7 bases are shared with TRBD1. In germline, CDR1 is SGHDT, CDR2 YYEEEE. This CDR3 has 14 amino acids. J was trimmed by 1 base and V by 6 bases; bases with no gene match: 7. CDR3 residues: CASIIRDSSYEQYF. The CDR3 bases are TGTGCCAGCATCATACGGGACAGTTCCTACGAGCAGTACTTC.

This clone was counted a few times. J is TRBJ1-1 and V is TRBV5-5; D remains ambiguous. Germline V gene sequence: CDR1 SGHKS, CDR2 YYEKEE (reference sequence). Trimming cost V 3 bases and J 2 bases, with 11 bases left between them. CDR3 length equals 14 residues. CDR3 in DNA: TGTGCCAGCAGCTCAGGTCGGATCAACACTGAAGCTTTCTTT. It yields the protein CASSSGRINTEAFF. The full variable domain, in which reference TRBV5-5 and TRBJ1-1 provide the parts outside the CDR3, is DAGVTQSPTHLIKTRGQQVTLRCSPISGHKSVSWYQQVLGQGPQFIFQYYEKEERGRGNFPDRFSARQFPNYSSELNVNALLLGDSALYLCASSSGRINTEAFFGQGTRLTVV.

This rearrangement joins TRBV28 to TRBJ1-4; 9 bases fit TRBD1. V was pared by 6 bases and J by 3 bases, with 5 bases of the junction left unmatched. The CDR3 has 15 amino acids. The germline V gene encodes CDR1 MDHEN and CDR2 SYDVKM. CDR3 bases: TGTGCCAGCAGGGACAGGGGTGGGGCTAATGAAAAACTGTTTTTT. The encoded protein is CASRDRGGANEKLFF.

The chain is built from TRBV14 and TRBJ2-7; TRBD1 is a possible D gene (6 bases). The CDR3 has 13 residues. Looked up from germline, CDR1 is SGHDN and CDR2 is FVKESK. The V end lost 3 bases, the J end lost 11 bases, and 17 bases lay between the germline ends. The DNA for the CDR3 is TGTGCCAGCAGCCAGACACAGGGCCCCCGGAAGTACTTC. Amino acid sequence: CASSQTQGPRKYF.

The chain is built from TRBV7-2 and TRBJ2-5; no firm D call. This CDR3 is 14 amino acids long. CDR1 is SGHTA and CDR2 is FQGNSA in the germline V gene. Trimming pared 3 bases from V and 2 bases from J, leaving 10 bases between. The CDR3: CASSFRAEQETQYF. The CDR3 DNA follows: TGTGCCAGCAGCTTCCGAGCAGAGCAAGAGACCCAGTACTTC.

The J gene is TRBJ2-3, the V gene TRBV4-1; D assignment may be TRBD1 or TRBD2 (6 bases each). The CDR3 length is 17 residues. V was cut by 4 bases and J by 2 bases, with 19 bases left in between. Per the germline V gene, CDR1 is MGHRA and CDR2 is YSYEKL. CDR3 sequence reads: CASSLALSGASTDTQYF. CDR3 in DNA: TGCGCCAGCAGCCTCGCCCTTTCGGGGGCATCCACAGATACGCAGTATTTT.

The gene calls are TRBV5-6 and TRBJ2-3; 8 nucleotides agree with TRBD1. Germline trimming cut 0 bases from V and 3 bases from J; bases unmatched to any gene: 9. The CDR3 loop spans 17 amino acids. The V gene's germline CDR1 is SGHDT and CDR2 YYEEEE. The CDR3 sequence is CASSLAAQGAITDTQYF. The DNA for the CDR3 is TGTGCCAGCAGCTTGGCCGCGCAGGGGGCTATAACAGATACGCAGTATTTT. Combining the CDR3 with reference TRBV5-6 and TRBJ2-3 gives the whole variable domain DAGVTQSPTHLIKTRGQQVTLRCSPKSGHDTVSWYQQALGQGPQFIFQYYEEEERQRGNFPDRFSGHQFPNYSSELNVNALLLGDSALYLCASSLAAQGAITDTQYFGPGTRLTVL.

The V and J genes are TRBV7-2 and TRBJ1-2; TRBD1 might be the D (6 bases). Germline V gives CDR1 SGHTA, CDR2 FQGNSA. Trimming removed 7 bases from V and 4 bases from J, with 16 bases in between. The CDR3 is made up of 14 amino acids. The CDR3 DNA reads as TGTGCCAGCACCATAAACCGGGGGCCCTATGGCTACACCTTC. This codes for CASTINRGPYGYTF. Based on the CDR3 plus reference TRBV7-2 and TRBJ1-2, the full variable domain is GAGVSQSPSNKVTEKGKDVELRCDPISGHTALYWYRQSLGQGLEFLIYFQGNSAPDKSGLPSDRFSAERTGGSVSTLTIQRTQQEDSAVYLCASTINRGPYGYTFGSGTRLTVV.

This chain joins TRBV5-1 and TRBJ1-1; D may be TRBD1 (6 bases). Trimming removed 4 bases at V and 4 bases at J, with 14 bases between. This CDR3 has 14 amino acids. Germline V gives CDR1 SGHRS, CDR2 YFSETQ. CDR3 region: CASSPEQGGTEAFF. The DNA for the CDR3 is TGCGCCAGCAGCCCTGAACAGGGAGGCACTGAAGCTTTCTTT.

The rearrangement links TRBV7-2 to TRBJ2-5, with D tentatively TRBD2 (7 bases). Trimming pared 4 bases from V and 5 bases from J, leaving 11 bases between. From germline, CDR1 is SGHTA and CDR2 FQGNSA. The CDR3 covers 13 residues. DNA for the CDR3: TGTGCCAGCAGCTGGGGGGGCCAGGAGACCCAGTACTTC. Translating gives CASSWGGQETQYF.

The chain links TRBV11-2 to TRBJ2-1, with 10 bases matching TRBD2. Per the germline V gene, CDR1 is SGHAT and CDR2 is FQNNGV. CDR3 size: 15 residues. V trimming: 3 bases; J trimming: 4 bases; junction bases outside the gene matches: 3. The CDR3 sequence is CASSLSSGGYNEQFF. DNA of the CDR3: TGTGCCAGCAGCTTGTCTAGCGGGGGATACAATGAGCAGTTCTTC.

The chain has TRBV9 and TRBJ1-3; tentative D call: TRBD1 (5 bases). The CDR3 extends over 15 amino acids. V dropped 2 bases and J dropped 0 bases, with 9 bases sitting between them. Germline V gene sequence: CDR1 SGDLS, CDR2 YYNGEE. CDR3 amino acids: CASSVGQISGNTIYF. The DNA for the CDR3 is TGTGCCAGCAGCGTGGGGCAGATCTCTGGAAACACCATATATTTT.